This paragraph reports one T cell receptor (beta chain). Its matching antigen is unknown. The V gene lost 0 bases and the J gene lost 1 base, with 13 bases spanning the gap. The CDR3 totals 17 residues. Germline V lookup: CDR1 SGHDN, CDR2 FVKESK. The data are from a study of radiotherapy plus CTLA-4 blockade in lung cancer. General study results and limits: An expansion of tumor-derived TCR clones occurred in blood after radiotherapy plus ipilimumab. Among reported predictors of response, early blood T cell clone dynamics with interferon-beta performed best.

Produced via immunoSEQ multiplex PCR; TCRdb's table is partial and in-frame only. The repertoire includes roughly 50,000 clones, approximately 91% of them detected once, and around 7.6% sits in the top ten. The chain couples TRBV14 to TRBJ1-5; maybe TRBD1 (5 bases). This TCR came from a human donor with non-small cell lung cancer whose response to radiotherapy plus ipilimumab could not be evaluated. This sample comprised peripheral blood, obtained from a patient treated with radiotherapy plus ipilimumab. The CDR3, as DNA: TGTGCCAGCAGCCAAGAGAGCAGGGAGGTGAGCAATCAGCCCCAGCATTTT. Its protein is CASSQESREVSNQPQHF.